This TCR beta chain was observed in a study of blood T cell repertoires in COVID-19. Overall study: COVID-19 samples, acute and convalescent, were from the United States, Italy and Spain. PBMCs, B-cell-depleted T cells, or T cells were the source of the cDNA or gDNA that made up the material.

Enrollment of patients from Seattle took place during active infection, with longitudinal follow-up. Profiling relied on immunoSEQ multiplex PCR, and the TCRdb table lists in-frame clones only, not all of them. The table includes 150,000 to 200,000 clones, less than 90% detected once. Germline assignment: CDR1 MNHNY and CDR2 SVGAGI (reference sequence). This CDR3 spans 15 amino acids. The junction had 7 bases not matched to a gene; V was cut back by 6 bases and J by 4 bases. The sequence came from a woman between 65 and 79 years old with COVID-19, enrolled during active disease. Source material: peripheral blood. The chain couples TRBV6-6 to TRBJ2-7; 12 nucleotides line up with TRBD2. The CDR3 spells CASRLSTSGSYEQYF. The CDR3 coding sequence is TGTGCCAGCAGGCTGTCGACTAGCGGGAGTTACGAGCAGTACTTC.